A single sample gave rise to the 23 T cell receptor beta chains below, sequenced in a study of T cells after yellow fever vaccination. TCRdb reanalysed the 5' RACE reads using MiXCR and keeps one entry per CDR3 protein. This table has about 13,000 distinct CDR3 sequences, 4.5% to 5% appearing once. Sequenced here: PBMCs, either bulk or a sorted T-cell subset (CD4+, CD8+, memory, or dextramer-sorted; not recorded which), sampled 45 days after the yellow fever booster vaccination. The receptors come from a man between 25 and 39 years old who received the YFV17D yellow fever vaccine.

This clonotype has at least ten counts. This chain links TRBV29-1 with TRBJ2-7; TRBD2 might be the D (6 bases). The CDR3 is 11 amino acids. V lost 7 bases and J 3 bases, leaving 10 bases between the germline ends. Germline V CDR1 and CDR2: SQVTM, ANQGSEA. In nucleotides, the CDR3 is TGCAGCGCGTTGACTAGCTACGAGCAGTACTTC. It translates to CSALTSYEQYF.

This clonotype has a handful of counts. Being one base from a much bigger clone, this may be a read error. The rearrangement uses TRBV6-2 or TRBV6-3 and TRBJ2-1, with D maybe TRBD2 (6 bases). V lost 0 bases, J lost 6 bases, and 15 bases lay in between. This CDR3 has 16 amino acids. The germline gives CDR1 MNHEY, CDR2 SVGEGT. For the CDR3, the DNA is TGTGCCAGCAGTTACTCAAGTAGCGGTATCCCCAATGAGCAGTTCTTC. Its protein is CASSYSSSGIPNEQFF.

This clonotype has ten or more counts. The J gene is TRBJ2-4, the V gene TRBV12-3 or TRBV12-4; 10 bases map to TRBD1. The CDR3 has 13 amino acids. The junction had 8 bases not matched to a gene; V was cut back by 10 bases and J by 8 bases. The CDR3 region has the DNA TGTGCCACCCGGACAGGGGGTGAGCACATTCAGTACTTC. Translating it yields CATRTGGEHIQYF.

This clonotype was seen repeatedly, ten times or more. The CDR3 is CASSLTSEFTGELFF. CDR3 DNA: TGTGCCAGCTCACTAACTAGCGAGTTCACCGGGGAGCTGTTTTTT. The chain carries TRBV18 and TRBJ2-2; 7 nucleotides align to TRBD2. CDR1 and CDR2 (germline): KGHSH, LQKENI. V gave up 4 bases and J gave up 4 bases; unmatched junction bases: 6. This CDR3 region has 15 residues.

In this sample, this clonotype turned up many times. Germline and junction disagree at one end, which may indicate a read error. V gene TRBV20-1 combines with J gene TRBJ2-3; TRBD2 matches at 9 bases. Per the germline V gene, CDR1 is DFQATT and CDR2 is SNEGSKA (reference sequence). The length of the CDR3 is 15 residues. The CDR3 region is CSARDSGSITDTQYF. Here the CDR3 DNA reads TGCAGTGCCAGAGATAGCGGGAGTATAACAGATACGCAGTATTTT.

This clonotype was seen many times. The rearrangement joins TRBV11-2 to TRBJ2-5, with unresolved D. V shed 0 bases and J shed 1 base, with 3 bases lying between them. This CDR3 is 13 amino acids long. Germline values: CDR1 SGHAT, CDR2 FQNNGV. The CDR3 DNA follows: TGTGCCAGCAGCTTAGAATTCCAAGAGACCCAGTACTTC. Its translation is CASSLEFQETQYF. Based on the CDR3 plus reference TRBV11-2 and TRBJ2-5, the full variable domain is EAGVAQSPRYKIIEKRQSVAFWCNPISGHATLYWYQQILGQGPKLLIQFQNNGVVDDSQLPKDRFSAERLKGVDSTLKIQPAKLEDSAVYLCASSLEFQETQYFGPGTRLLVL.

There are many counts of this clonotype. V is TRBV5-1 and J is TRBJ2-7; maybe TRBD2 (5 bases). Germline loops: CDR1 SGHRS, CDR2 YFSETQ. Trimming took off 1 base at V and 3 bases at J, with 11 bases between the two ends. The CDR3 spans 14 residues. The CDR3 protein is CASSLRDGIYEQYF. The CDR3 DNA reads as TGCGCCAGCAGCTTGCGAGACGGGATCTACGAGCAGTACTTC.

The sample holds many counts of this clonotype. V usage is TRBV6-5 and J usage is TRBJ2-3, with unresolved D. The germline V gene encodes CDR1 MNHEY and CDR2 SVGAGI. This CDR3 spans 15 amino acids. The V end was cut by 5 bases, the J end by 0 bases, with 12 bases between. For the CDR3, the DNA is TGTGCCAGCAGTCCGGTAAGGATGAGCACAGATACGCAGTATTTT. Translated, it gives CASSPVRMSTDTQYF.

In this sample, this clonotype turned up many times. The chain employs TRBV12-3 or TRBV12-4 and TRBJ2-3; possible D gene TRBD2, 7 bases. The CDR3 has 14 amino acids. With 0 bases removed from V and 5 bases from J, the gap between germline ends came to 9 bases. CDR3 in DNA: TGTGCCAGCAGTTTAGCGGGAGGGGGAGATACGCAGTATTTT. Translation gives CASSLAGGGDTQYF.

This clonotype was seen many times. The CDR3 DNA follows: TGTGCCAGTAATACTGGGACTATAAGCTACGAGCAGTACTTC. It codes for CASNTGTISYEQYF. V and J are TRBV28 and TRBJ2-7, with TRBD2 matching over 7 bases. CDR1 and CDR2 (germline): MDHEN, SYDVKM. CDR3 length equals 14 residues. Trimming took 9 bases from V and 3 from J; bases not matched to a gene: 11.

This clonotype occurred many times. The chain has TRBV9 and TRBJ2-3; D unresolved. The CDR3 has 14 amino acids. Germline lookup yields CDR1 SGDLS and CDR2 YYNGEE. V dropped 6 bases and J dropped 0 bases, with 11 bases sitting between them. CDR3 loop: CASNPGGSTDTQYF. In DNA, the CDR3 is TGTGCCAGCAATCCCGGTGGAAGCACAGATACGCAGTATTTT.

This clonotype was found many times. This chain connects TRBV6-4 to TRBJ2-2; 9 bases match TRBD2. The CDR3 runs to 16 residues. Germline trimming cut 5 bases from V and 7 bases from J; bases unmatched to any gene: 11. Germline V gene data show CDR1 as MRHNA and CDR2 as SNTAGT. The CDR3 here is CASSPPAGGPNGELFF. CDR3 coding DNA: TGTGCCAGCAGTCCTCCGGCGGGAGGGCCGAACGGGGAGCTGTTTTTT.

This clonotype has at least ten counts. The V gene is TRBV6-2 or TRBV6-3, the J gene TRBJ1-5, with D perhaps matching TRBD1 (5 bases). V was shortened by 8 bases and J by 9 bases, with 14 bases between the two germline ends. The CDR3 covers 12 residues. The germline gives CDR1 MNHEY, CDR2 SVGEGT. The CDR3 sequence is CASHQVRGPQHF. CDR3 nucleotide sequence: TGTGCCAGCCACCAAGTGAGGGGGCCCCAGCATTTT.

This clonotype has at least ten counts. The chain couples TRBV20-1 to TRBJ2-5, with 7 bases matching TRBD2. Germline V gene data show CDR1 as DFQATT and CDR2 as SNEGSKA (reference sequence). Trimming at V came to 7 bases and at J to 4 bases, leaving 3 bases not matched to a gene. There are 11 residues in the CDR3. This CDR3 is CSGLATETQYF. Here the CDR3 DNA reads TGCAGTGGACTAGCTACAGAGACCCAGTACTTC.

This clonotype was observed many times. The V and J genes are TRBV27 and TRBJ2-5; 8 nucleotides agree with TRBD2. Germline trimming cut 3 bases from V and 7 bases from J; bases unmatched to any gene: 13. The CDR3 totals 16 residues. CDR1 is MNHEY and CDR2 is SMNVEV in the germline V gene (reference sequence). The CDR3 DNA is TGTGCCAGCAGTTTGCAGCTAGCGGGTAGTAAAGGGACCCAGTACTTC. Encoded protein: CASSLQLAGSKGTQYF.

This clonotype showed up many times. The V call is TRBV5-1, the J call TRBJ2-1; a weak D match, TRBD1 (5 bases). Trimming shortened V by 0 bases and J by 12 bases, and 19 bases separated the two germline ends. Germline V CDR1 and CDR2: SGHRS, YFSETQ. The CDR3 spans 15 residues. The CDR3 reads CASSLEPQGKEGQFF. CDR3 nucleotide sequence: TGCGCCAGCAGCTTGGAACCTCAGGGCAAGGAAGGGCAGTTCTTC. Drawing the rest from reference TRBV5-1 and TRBJ2-1, the complete variable domain is KAGVTQTPRYLIKTRGQQVTLSCSPISGHRSVSWYQQTPGQGLQFLFEYFSETQRNKGNFPGRFSGRQFSNSRSEMNVSTLELGDSALYLCASSLEPQGKEGQFFGPGTRLTVL.

This clonotype was found many times. This rearrangement joins TRBV28 to TRBJ2-5; 7 bases line up with TRBD1. The CDR3 spans 11 residues. Trimming at V came to 4 bases and at J to 11 bases, leaving 4 bases not matched to a gene. Germline V CDR1 and CDR2: MDHEN, SYDVKM. CDR3 coding DNA: TGTGCCAGCAGTTGGAGACAGGGACAGTACTTC. Amino acid sequence: CASSWRQGQYF.

The sample holds a few counts of this clonotype. V and J are TRBV5-1 and TRBJ2-5; TRBD2 matches at 8 bases. V lost 7 bases, J lost 4 bases, and 0 bases stayed unmatched. The CDR3 spans 11 residues. Germline V gene sequence: CDR1 SGHRS, CDR2 YFSETQ. The DNA of the CDR3 is TGCGCCAGCGCGGGAGGAGAGACCCAGTACTTC. As protein: CASAGGETQYF.

This clonotype was seen ten or more times. The chain combines TRBV20-1 with TRBJ2-7, with 15 bases matching TRBD2. V was clipped by 6 bases and J by 7 bases; unmatched bases: 16. The germline V gene encodes CDR1 DFQATT and CDR2 SNEGSKA (reference sequence). This CDR3 region has 17 residues. The CDR3 loop is CSARPGLAGGNPWEQYF. The CDR3 bases are TGCAGTGCCAGACCCGGACTAGCGGGAGGGAACCCCTGGGAGCAGTACTTC.

The sample holds many counts of this clonotype. The CDR3 is CASSQDVLNTGELFF. CDR3 DNA: TGTGCCAGCAGCCAAGACGTACTCAACACCGGGGAGCTGTTTTTT. The chain joins TRBV14 to TRBJ2-2; D uncertain. The CDR3 loop spans 15 amino acids. Trimming removed 0 bases from V and 2 bases from J, with 7 bases in between. Germline CDR1 and CDR2: SGHDN and FVKESK.

There are many counts of this clonotype. The chain joins TRBV11-2 to TRBJ2-3, with 11 nucleotides matching TRBD2. Germline trimming cut 2 bases from V and 2 bases from J; bases unmatched to any gene: 9. CDR1 is SGHAT and CDR2 is FQNNGV in the germline V gene. CDR3 length equals 18 residues. CDR3 sequence reads: CASSLYLAGGGDTDTQYF. DNA of the CDR3: TGTGCCAGCAGCTTATATCTAGCGGGAGGAGGGGACACAGATACGCAGTATTTT.

This clonotype was counted ten times or more. This chain connects TRBV5-4 to TRBJ2-5; the D is unclear. V lost 4 bases and J 5 bases, leaving 12 bases between the germline ends. CDR3 length: 13 amino acids. Germline values: CDR1 SGHNT, CDR2 YYREEE (reference sequence). CDR3 sequence (DNA): TGTGCCAGCAGCCCAGTCGGGTGGGAGACCCAGTACTTC. Translated, it gives CASSPVGWETQYF.

This clonotype was observed at least ten times. The chain couples TRBV30 to TRBJ2-7; D remains ambiguous. The CDR3 extends over 11 amino acids. Germline lookup yields CDR1 GTSNPN and CDR2 SVGIG (reference sequence). The V end lost 5 bases, the J end lost 4 bases, and 9 bases lay between the germline ends. CDR3 nucleotide sequence: TGTGCCTGGGGCAGGATATACGAGCAGTACTTC. Its translation: CAWGRIYEQYF.